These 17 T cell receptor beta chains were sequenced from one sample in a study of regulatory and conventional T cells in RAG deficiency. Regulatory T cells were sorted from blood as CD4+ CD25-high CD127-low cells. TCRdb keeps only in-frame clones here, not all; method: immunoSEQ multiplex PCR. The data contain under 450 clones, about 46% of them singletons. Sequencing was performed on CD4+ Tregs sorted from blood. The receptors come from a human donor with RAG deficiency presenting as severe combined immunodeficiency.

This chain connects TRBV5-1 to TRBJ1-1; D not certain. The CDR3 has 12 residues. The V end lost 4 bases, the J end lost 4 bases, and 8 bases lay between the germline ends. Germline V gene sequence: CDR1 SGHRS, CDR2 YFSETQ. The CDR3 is CASSPDATEAFF. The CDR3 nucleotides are TGCGCCAGCAGCCCGGACGCCACTGAAGCTTTCTTT.

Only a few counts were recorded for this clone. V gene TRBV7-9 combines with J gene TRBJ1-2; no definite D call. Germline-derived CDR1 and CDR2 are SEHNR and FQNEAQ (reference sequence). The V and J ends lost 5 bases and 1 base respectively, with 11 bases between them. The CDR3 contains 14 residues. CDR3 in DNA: TGTGCCAGCAGCCCTACGTCCATTAACTATGGCTACACCTTC. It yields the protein CASSPTSINYGYTF.

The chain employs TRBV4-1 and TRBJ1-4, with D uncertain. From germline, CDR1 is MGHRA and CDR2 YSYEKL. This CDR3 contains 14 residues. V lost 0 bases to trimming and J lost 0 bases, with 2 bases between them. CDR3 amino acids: CASSQDATNEKLFF. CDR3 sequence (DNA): TGCGCCAGCAGCCAAGACGCAACTAATGAAAAACTGTTTTTT.

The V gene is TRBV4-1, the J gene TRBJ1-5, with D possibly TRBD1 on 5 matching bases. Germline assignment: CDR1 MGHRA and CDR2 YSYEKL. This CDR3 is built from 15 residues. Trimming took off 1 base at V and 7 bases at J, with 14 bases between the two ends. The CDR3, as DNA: TGCGCCAGCAGCCAAGTCACTCAGGGAAGGCAGCCCCAGCATTTT. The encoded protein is CASSQVTQGRQPQHF.

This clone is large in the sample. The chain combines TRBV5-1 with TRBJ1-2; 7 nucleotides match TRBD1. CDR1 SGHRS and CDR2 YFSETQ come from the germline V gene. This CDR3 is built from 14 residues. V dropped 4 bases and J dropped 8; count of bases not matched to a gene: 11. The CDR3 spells CASSPTTGALGYTF. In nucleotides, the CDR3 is TGCGCCAGCAGCCCCACCACAGGGGCACTCGGCTACACCTTC.

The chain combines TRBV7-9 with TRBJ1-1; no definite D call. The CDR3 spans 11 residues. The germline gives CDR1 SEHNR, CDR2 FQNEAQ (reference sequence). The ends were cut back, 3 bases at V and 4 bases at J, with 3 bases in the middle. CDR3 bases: TGTGCCAGCAGCTTCAGCACTGAAGCTTTCTTT. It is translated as CASSFSTEAFF. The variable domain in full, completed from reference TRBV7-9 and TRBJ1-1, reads DTGVSQNPRHKITKRGQNVTFRCDPISEHNRLYWYRQTLGQGPEFLTYFQNEAQLEKSRLLSDRFSAERPKGSFSTLEIQRTEQGDSAMYLCASSFSTEAFFGQGTRLTVV.

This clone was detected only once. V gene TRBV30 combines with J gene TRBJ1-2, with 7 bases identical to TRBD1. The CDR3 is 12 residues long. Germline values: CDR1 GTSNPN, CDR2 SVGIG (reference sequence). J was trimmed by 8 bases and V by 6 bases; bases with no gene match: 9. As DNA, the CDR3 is TGTGCCTGTCCCACAGGGGCCTGGGGCTACACCTTC. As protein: CACPTGAWGYTF.

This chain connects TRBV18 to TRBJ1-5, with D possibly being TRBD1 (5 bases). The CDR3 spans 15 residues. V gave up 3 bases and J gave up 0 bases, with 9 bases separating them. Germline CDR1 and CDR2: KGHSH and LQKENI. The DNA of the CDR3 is TGTGCCAGCTCACCGGGACTATATAGCAATCAGCCCCAGCATTTT. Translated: CASSPGLYSNQPQHF.

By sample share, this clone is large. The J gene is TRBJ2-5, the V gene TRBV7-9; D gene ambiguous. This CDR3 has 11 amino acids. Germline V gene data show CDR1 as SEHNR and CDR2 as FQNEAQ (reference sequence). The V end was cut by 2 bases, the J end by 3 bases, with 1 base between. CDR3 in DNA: TGTGCCAGCAGCTTAAAAGAGACCCAGTACTTC. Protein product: CASSLKETQYF.

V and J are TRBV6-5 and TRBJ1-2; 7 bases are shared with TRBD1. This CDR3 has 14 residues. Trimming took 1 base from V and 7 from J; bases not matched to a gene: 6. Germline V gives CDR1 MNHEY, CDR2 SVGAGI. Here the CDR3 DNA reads TGTGCCAGCAGTTACTTACAGGGGAAGGGTGGCTACACCTTC. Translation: CASSYLQGKGGYTF.

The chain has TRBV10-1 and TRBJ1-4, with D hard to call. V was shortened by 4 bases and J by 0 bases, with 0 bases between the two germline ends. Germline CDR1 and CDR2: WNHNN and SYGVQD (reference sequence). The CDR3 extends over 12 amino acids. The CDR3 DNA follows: TGCGCCAGCAGTGCAACTAATGAAAAACTGTTTTTT. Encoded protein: CASSATNEKLFF.

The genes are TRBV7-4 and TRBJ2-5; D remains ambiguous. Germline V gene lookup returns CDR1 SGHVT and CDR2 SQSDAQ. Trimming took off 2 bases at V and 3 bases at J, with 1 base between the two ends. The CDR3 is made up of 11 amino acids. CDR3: CASSLKETQYF. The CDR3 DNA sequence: TGTGCCAGCAGCTTAAAAGAGACCCAGTACTTC. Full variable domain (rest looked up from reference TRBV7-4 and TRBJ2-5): GAGVSQSPRYKVAKRGRDVALRCDSISGHVTLYWYRQTLGQGSEVLTYSQSDAQRDKSGRPSGRFSAERPERSVSTLKIQRTEQGDSAVYLCASSLKETQYFGPGTRLLVL.

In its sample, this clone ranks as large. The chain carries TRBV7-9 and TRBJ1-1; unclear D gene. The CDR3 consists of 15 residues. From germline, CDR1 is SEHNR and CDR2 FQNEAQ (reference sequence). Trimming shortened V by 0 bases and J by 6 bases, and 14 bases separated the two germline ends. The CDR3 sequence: CASSLALPGWAEAFF. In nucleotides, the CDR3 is TGTGCCAGCAGCTTAGCGCTCCCTGGGTGGGCTGAAGCTTTCTTT.

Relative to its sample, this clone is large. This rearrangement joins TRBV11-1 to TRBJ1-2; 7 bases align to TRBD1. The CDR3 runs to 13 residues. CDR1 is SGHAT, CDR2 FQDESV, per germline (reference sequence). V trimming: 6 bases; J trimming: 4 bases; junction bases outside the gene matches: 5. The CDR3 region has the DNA TGTGCCAGCAGACAGGGACAGCTCTATGGCTACACCTTC. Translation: CASRQGQLYGYTF.

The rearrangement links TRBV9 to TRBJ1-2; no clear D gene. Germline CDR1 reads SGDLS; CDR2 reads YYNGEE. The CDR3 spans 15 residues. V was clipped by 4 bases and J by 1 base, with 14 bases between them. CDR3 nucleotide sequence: TGTGCCAGCAGCCCGCATTTGGACCTTAACTATGGCTACACCTTC. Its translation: CASSPHLDLNYGYTF. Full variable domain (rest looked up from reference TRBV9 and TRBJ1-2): DSGVTQTPKHLITATGQRVTLRCSPRSGDLSVYWYQQSLDQGLQFLIQYYNGEERAKGNILERFSAQQFPDLHSELNLSSLELGDSALYFCASSPHLDLNYGYTFGSGTRLTVV.

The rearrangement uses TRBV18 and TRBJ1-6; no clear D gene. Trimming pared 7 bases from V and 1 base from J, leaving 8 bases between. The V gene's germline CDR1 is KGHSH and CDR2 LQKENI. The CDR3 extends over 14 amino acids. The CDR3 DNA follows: TGTGCCAGCTGTCTAGGGTCCTATAATTCACCCCTCCACTTT. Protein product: CASCLGSYNSPLHF.

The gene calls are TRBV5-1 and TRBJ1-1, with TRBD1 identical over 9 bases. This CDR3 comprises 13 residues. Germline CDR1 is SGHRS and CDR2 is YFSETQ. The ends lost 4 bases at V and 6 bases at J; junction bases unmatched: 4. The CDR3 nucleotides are TGCGCCAGCAGCAGGGACAGGGCGGCTGAAGCTTTCTTT. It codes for CASSRDRAAEAFF.